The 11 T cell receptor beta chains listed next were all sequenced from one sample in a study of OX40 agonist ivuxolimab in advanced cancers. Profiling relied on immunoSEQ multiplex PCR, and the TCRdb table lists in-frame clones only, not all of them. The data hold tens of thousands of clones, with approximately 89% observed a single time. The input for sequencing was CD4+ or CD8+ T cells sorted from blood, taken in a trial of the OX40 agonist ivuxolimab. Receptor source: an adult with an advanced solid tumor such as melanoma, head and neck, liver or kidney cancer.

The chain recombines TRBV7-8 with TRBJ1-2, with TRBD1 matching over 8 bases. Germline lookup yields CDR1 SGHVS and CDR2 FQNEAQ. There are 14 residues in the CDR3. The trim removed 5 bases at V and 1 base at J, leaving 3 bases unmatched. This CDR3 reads CASSLGQGNYGYTF. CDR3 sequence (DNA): TGTGCCAGCAGCCTAGGACAGGGTAACTATGGCTACACCTTC.

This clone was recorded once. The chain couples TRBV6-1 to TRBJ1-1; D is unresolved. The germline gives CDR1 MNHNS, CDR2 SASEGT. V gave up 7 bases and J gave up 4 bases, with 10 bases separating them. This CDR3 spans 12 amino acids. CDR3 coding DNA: TGTGCCAGCATCGGGATCGGCACTGAAGCTTTCTTT. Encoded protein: CASIGIGTEAFF.

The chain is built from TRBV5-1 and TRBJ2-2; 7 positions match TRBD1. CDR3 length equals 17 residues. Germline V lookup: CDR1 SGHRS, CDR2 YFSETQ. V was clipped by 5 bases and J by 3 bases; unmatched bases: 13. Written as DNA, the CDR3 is TGCGCCAGCAGACCGAGACAGGGAGTGACGCACACCGGGGAGCTGTTTTTT. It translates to CASRPRQGVTHTGELFF.

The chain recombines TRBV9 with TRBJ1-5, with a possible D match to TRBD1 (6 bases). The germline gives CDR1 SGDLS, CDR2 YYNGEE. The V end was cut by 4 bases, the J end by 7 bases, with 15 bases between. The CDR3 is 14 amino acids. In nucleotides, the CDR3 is TGTGCCAGCAGCTCCTACAGGGTCGGGCAGCCCCAGCATTTT. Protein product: CASSSYRVGQPQHF.

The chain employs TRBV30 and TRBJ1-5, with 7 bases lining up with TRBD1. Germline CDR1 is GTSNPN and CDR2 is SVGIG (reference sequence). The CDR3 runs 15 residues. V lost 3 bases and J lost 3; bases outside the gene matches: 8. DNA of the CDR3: TGTGCCTGGAGGAGAGCTGACAGGGACAATCAGCCCCAGCATTTT. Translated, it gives CAWRRADRDNQPQHF.

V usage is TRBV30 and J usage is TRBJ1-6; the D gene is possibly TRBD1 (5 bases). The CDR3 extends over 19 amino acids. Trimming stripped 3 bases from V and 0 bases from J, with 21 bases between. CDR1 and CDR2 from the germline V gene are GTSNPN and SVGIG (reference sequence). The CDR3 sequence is CAWSTGTGNPRSYNSPLHF. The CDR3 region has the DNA TGTGCCTGGAGCACCGGGACGGGGAACCCTCGCTCCTATAATTCACCCCTCCACTTT. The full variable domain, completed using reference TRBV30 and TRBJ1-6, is SQTIHQWPATLVQPVGSPLSLECTVEGTSNPNLYWYRQAAGRGLQLLFYSVGIGQISSEVPQNLSASRPQDRQFILSSKKLLLSDSGFYLCAWSTGTGNPRSYNSPLHFGNGTRLTVT.

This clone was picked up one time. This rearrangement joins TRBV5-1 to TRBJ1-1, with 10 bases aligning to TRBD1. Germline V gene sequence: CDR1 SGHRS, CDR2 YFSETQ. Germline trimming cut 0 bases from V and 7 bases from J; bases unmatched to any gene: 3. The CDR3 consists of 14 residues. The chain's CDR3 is CASSLVGQGFEAFF. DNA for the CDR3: TGCGCCAGCAGCTTGGTGGGACAGGGGTTTGAAGCTTTCTTT.

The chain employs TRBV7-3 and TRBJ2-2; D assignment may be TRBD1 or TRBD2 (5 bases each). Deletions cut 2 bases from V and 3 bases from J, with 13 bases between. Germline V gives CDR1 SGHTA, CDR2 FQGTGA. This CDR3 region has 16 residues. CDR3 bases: TGTGCCAGCAGCTTAGTCCCGGGACGGTACACCGGGGAGCTGTTTTTT. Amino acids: CASSLVPGRYTGELFF.

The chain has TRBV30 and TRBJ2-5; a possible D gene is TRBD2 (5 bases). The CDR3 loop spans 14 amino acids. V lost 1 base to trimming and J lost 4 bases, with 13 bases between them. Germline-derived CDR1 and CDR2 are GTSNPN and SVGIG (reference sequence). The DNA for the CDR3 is TGTGCCTGGAGTGCCCTACTAGGGTCAGAGACCCAGTACTTC. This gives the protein CAWSALLGSETQYF.

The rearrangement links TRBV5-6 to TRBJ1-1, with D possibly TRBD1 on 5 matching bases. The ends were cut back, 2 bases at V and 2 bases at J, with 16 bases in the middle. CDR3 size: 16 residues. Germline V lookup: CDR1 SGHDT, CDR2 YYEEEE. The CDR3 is CASSLIEGRINTEAFF. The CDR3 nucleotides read TGTGCCAGCAGCTTAATTGAGGGGCGGATAAACACTGAAGCTTTCTTT. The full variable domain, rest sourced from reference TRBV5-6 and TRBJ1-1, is DAGVTQSPTHLIKTRGQQVTLRCSPKSGHDTVSWYQQALGQGPQFIFQYYEEEERQRGNFPDRFSGHQFPNYSSELNVNALLLGDSALYLCASSLIEGRINTEAFFGQGTRLTVV.

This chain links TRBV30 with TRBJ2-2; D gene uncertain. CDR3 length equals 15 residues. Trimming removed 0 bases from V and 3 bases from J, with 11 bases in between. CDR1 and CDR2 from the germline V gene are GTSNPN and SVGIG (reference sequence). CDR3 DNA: TGTGCCTGGAGTGTACAAGGCACTTACACCGGGGAGCTGTTTTTT. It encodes CAWSVQGTYTGELFF.